This record covers a single TCR beta chain. Authors' data handling: Amplification with reference gene primers provided the estimates of nucleated cell counts. Only in-frame clones appear in the TCRdb table, and some are missing; sequencing was by immunoSEQ multiplex PCR. The V and J calls and clone size come from that table; D and trimming were worked out from the DNA. The profile shows hundreds of thousands of clones, around nine tenths of them singletons. Germline CDR1 reads SEHNR; CDR2 reads FQNEAQ (reference sequence). The V gene end was trimmed by 4 bases and the J gene end by 2 bases; junction bases not matched to a gene: 0. This CDR3 has 13 amino acids. This sample was included in a study of blood T cell repertoires in COVID-19. On the study more broadly: COVID-19 samples from acute and convalescent phases originated in the United States, Italy and Spain. Nucleic acid was either cDNA or gDNA, and it came from T cells, B-cell-depleted T cells, or PBMCs.

Sequenced input: peripheral blood. The chain has TRBV7-9 and TRBJ2-7; 9 bases match TRBD1. The receptor comes from a man aged 35 to 55 with acute or convalescent COVID-19. CDR3 bases: TGTGCCAGCAGCTACAGGGGGCCCTACGAGCAGTACTTC. Amino acids: CASSYRGPYEQYF.